This T cell receptor beta chain was retrieved from a study of blood T cell repertoires in COVID-19. Study information: Specimens from acute and convalescent COVID-19 originated in the United States, Italy and Spain. T cells, B-cell-depleted T cells, or PBMCs supplied cDNA or gDNA.

The Seattle patients joined while their infection was active and were tracked longitudinally afterward. With 5 bases removed from V and 7 bases from J, the gap between germline ends came to 6 bases. Germline values: CDR1 SGHTA, CDR2 FQGNSA. CDR3 length equals 12 residues. In the original workflow: Amplification from reference gene primers served as the basis for estimated nucleated cell counts. Clones were read by immunoSEQ multiplex PCR, and TCRdb kept only the in-frame ones, dropping some. The V and J calls and clone size are taken from that table; D and trimming were inferred from the DNA. The sample lists 300,000 to 400,000 clones; about nine tenths were seen once.

The source of this sequence is a woman aged 45-65 years with COVID-19, enrolled during active disease. Sequencing was done on a sample of peripheral blood. The rearrangement uses TRBV7-2 and TRBJ1-6; D remains unclear. The CDR3 here is CASSLRNSPLHF. DNA of the CDR3: TGTGCCAGCAGCCTAAGAAATTCACCCCTCCACTTT.